The 23 T cell receptor beta chains reported below all come from one sample, sequenced in a study of shared clonotypes between healthy human individuals. Profiling relied on immunoSEQ multiplex PCR, and the TCRdb table lists in-frame clones only, not all of them. Among millions of clones listed, less than 95% were seen once. Naive-designated CD8 cells lacked CD45RO, were positively enriched for CCR7, and omitted terminally differentiated effector memory CD45RA+ cells. The source material was naive CD8+ T cells sorted from blood. These receptors were taken from a man aged 18 to 30 in good health.

This chain uses TRBV30 with TRBJ1-1; D is ambiguous. Per the germline V gene, CDR1 is GTSNPN and CDR2 is SVGIG (reference sequence). CDR3 length: 12 residues. Trimming took 3 bases from V and 1 from J, leaving 6 bases between them. CDR3 loop: CAWRHRNTEAFF. The CDR3 DNA reads as TGTGCCTGGAGGCACAGGAACACTGAAGCTTTCTTT. The entire variable domain, with the rest obtained from reference TRBV30 and TRBJ1-1, is as follows: SQTIHQWPATLVQPVGSPLSLECTVEGTSNPNLYWYRQAAGRGLQLLFYSVGIGQISSEVPQNLSASRPQDRQFILSSKKLLLSDSGFYLCAWRHRNTEAFFGQGTRLTVV.

The genes are TRBV4-2 and TRBJ2-7; 9 positions match TRBD1. CDR3 length equals 18 residues. Germline CDR1 reads LGHNA; CDR2 reads YNFKEQ. Trimming removed 0 bases from V and 7 bases from J; junction bases left unmatched: 16. CDR3 residues: CASSQDTEGDRVLREQYF. CDR3 nucleotides: TGTGCCAGCAGCCAAGACACCGAAGGGGACAGGGTACTTCGGGAGCAGTACTTC.

The CDR3 loop is CASSYGTAGELFF. CDR3 coding DNA: TGTGCCAGCAGCTACGGGACAGCCGGGGAGCTGTTTTTT. The chain couples TRBV5-6 to TRBJ2-2, with 7 bases identical to TRBD1. The CDR3 runs 13 residues. V gave up 3 bases and J gave up 6 bases; unmatched junction bases: 2. The germline gives CDR1 SGHDT, CDR2 YYEEEE.

The CDR3 coding sequence is TGTGCCAGCAGCCCAACTAGCGGGGAGACAGATACGCAGTATTTT. This encodes CASSPTSGETDTQYF. The J gene is TRBJ2-3, the V gene TRBV7-2; the match to TRBD2 covers 10 bases. Germline V lookup: CDR1 SGHTA, CDR2 FQGNSA. CDR3 length equals 15 residues. V lost 5 bases and J lost 3; bases outside the gene matches: 5.

V is TRBV10-2 and J is TRBJ2-7; TRBD2 is a possible D gene (6 bases). The V and J ends lost 2 bases and 0 bases respectively, with 14 bases between them. The CDR3 consists of 16 residues. CDR1 is WSHSY and CDR2 is SAAADI in the germline V gene. This CDR3 is CASSEPERATSYEQYF. The CDR3 DNA follows: TGCGCCAGCAGTGAGCCTGAGCGGGCCACCTCCTACGAGCAGTACTTC.

Points on this clone: Additional DNA sequences in this sample encode the identical CDR3. The J gene is TRBJ2-7, the V gene TRBV4-1; D might be TRBD2 (6 bases). This CDR3 is built from 15 residues. CDR1 and CDR2 (germline): MGHRA, YSYEKL. V dropped 0 bases and J dropped 0 bases, with 9 bases sitting between them. The CDR3, as DNA: TGCGCCAGCAGCCAAGACCGGGGGAACTCCTACGAGCAGTACTTC. As protein: CASSQDRGNSYEQYF.

The CDR3 DNA reads TGTGCCACCAGACAGCTGGAACGGGAAAAACTGTTTTTT. Translated: CATRQLEREKLFF. The chain has TRBV15 and TRBJ1-4; D remains ambiguous. Trimming removed 6 bases from V and 8 bases from J, with 13 bases in between. This CDR3 region has 13 residues. Germline values: CDR1 LNHNV, CDR2 YYDKDF (reference sequence).

Remarks on this clone: This sample includes further DNA sequences coding for the same CDR3. The CDR3: CASSLAGIPYEQYF. CDR3 nucleotide sequence: TGTGCCAGCAGTTTAGCGGGGATCCCCTACGAGCAGTACTTC. This chain uses TRBV28 with TRBJ2-7, with a tentative D call TRBD2 (6 bases). Germline assignment: CDR1 MDHEN and CDR2 SYDVKM. V was clipped by 2 bases and J by 2 bases, with 10 bases between them. The CDR3 extends over 14 amino acids.

The V call is TRBV9, the J call TRBJ2-1, with TRBD2 matching over 8 bases. V lost 0 bases, J lost 6 bases, and 2 bases stayed unmatched. This CDR3 has 14 amino acids. Germline loops: CDR1 SGDLS, CDR2 YYNGEE. The chain's CDR3 is CASSVGGGFNEQFF. CDR3 sequence (DNA): TGTGCCAGCAGCGTAGGCGGGGGGTTCAATGAGCAGTTCTTC.

The chain joins TRBV4-1 to TRBJ2-7; TRBD1 agrees at 10 bases. The CDR3 contains 15 residues. Trimming took 3 bases from V and 5 from J; bases not matched to a gene: 7. Germline CDR1 and CDR2: MGHRA and YSYEKL. The DNA for the CDR3 is TGCGCCAGCAGCCAGAGGACAGGGGGACTCGACGAGCAGTACTTC. This codes for CASSQRTGGLDEQYF.

Note on this clone: This same CDR3 is encoded by further DNA sequences in the sample. V is TRBV9 and J is TRBJ2-7; D is uncertain. The CDR3 totals 13 residues. V lost 0 bases and J lost 5, with 9 bases in between. The germline gives CDR1 SGDLS, CDR2 YYNGEE. The DNA of the CDR3 is TGTGCCAGCAGCGTAGTAGGGTCGGACGAGCAGTACTTC. Encoded protein: CASSVVGSDEQYF.

This chain links TRBV5-1 with TRBJ2-5; tentative D call: TRBD1 (5 bases). This CDR3 comprises 13 residues. Germline CDR1 and CDR2: SGHRS and YFSETQ. V lost 1 base, J lost 3 bases, and 7 bases lay in between. The chain's CDR3 is CASSLLREETQYF. CDR3 bases: TGCGCCAGCAGCTTGCTCAGGGAAGAGACCCAGTACTTC.

The V and J genes are TRBV19 and TRBJ2-7; 10 positions agree with TRBD1. The germline V gene encodes CDR1 LNHDA and CDR2 SQIVND (reference sequence). The CDR3 is 17 amino acids. Losses at the gene ends were 3 bases for V and 4 bases for J; bases not matched to a gene: 12. CDR3 nucleotide sequence: TGTGCCAGTAGTATTTCGAGAGAGGGACAGGGGACTTACGAGCAGTACTTC. This encodes CASSISREGQGTYEQYF. Looking up the rest from reference TRBV19 and TRBJ2-7 gives the full variable domain: DGGITQSPKYLFRKEGQNVTLSCEQNLNHDAMYWYRQDPGQGLRLIYYSQIVNDFQKGDIAEGYSVSREKKESFPLTVTSAQKNPTAFYLCASSISREGQGTYEQYFGPGTRLTVT.

This chain uses TRBV29-1 with TRBJ2-5, with TRBD2 as a possible D gene (5 bases). V was shortened by 8 bases and J by 2 bases, with 15 bases between the two germline ends. The CDR3 extends over 13 amino acids. Germline values: CDR1 SQVTM, CDR2 ANQGSEA. The CDR3 coding sequence is TGCAGCACCGAGGAACTAGTACAAGAGACCCAGTACTTC. Its protein is CSTEELVQETQYF.

This clone was picked up one time. The V call is TRBV6-6, the J call TRBJ2-7; no clear D. The CDR3 has 14 residues. With 0 bases removed from V and 4 bases from J, the gap between germline ends came to 10 bases. CDR1 MNHNY and CDR2 SVGAGI come from the germline V gene (reference sequence). For the CDR3, the DNA is TGTGCCAGCAGTTACTCGTCTGACGGTTACGAGCAGTACTTC. Translation gives CASSYSSDGYEQYF.

In the case of this clone: The same CDR3 is also encoded by other DNA sequences in this sample. This chain connects TRBV5-4 to TRBJ2-3, with D unresolved. Germline V CDR1 and CDR2: SGHNT, YYREEE (reference sequence). CDR3 length: 12 residues. Trimming left V 0 bases short and J 5 bases short, with 4 bases between. The CDR3 DNA reads TGTGCCAGCAGCTTGGCCTTAGATACGCAGTATTTT. It codes for CASSLALDTQYF.

The chain carries TRBV30 and TRBJ2-1, with D maybe TRBD2 (6 bases). The CDR3 sequence is 14 residues long. CDR1 is GTSNPN, CDR2 SVGIG, per germline (reference sequence). V lost 6 bases, J lost 6 bases, and 18 bases lay in between. The chain's CDR3 is CACPGVAVSNEQFF. CDR3 DNA sequence: TGTGCCTGCCCCGGGGTAGCGGTAAGCAATGAGCAGTTCTTC.

The J gene is TRBJ2-7, the V gene TRBV4-2, with D perhaps matching TRBD2 (5 bases). Germline V lookup: CDR1 LGHNA, CDR2 YNFKEQ. Trimming cost V 1 base and J 3 bases, with 10 bases left between them. The CDR3 is 14 residues long. The CDR3 reads CASSQAASSYEQYF. The CDR3 nucleotides are TGTGCCAGCAGCCAAGCGGCTAGCAGCTACGAGCAGTACTTC.

V gene TRBV4-1 combines with J gene TRBJ2-7; D perhaps matches TRBD1 (6 bases). V dropped 1 base and J dropped 1 base, with 11 bases sitting between them. CDR3 size: 15 residues. Germline V gene sequence: CDR1 MGHRA, CDR2 YSYEKL. DNA of the CDR3: TGCGCCAGCAGCCAAGGATCAGGGGCGTCCTACGAGCAGTACTTC. It translates to CASSQGSGASYEQYF.

The V gene is TRBV6-5, the J gene TRBJ2-7, with D perhaps matching TRBD1 (5 bases). Trimming stripped 6 bases from V and 4 bases from J, with 10 bases between. CDR1 is MNHEY and CDR2 is SVGAGI in the germline V gene. The CDR3 covers 12 residues. CDR3 sequence (DNA): TGTGCCAGCAGAGGGGTAAGGTACGAGCAGTACTTC. This gives the protein CASRGVRYEQYF.

A word on this clone: Other DNA sequences in this sample translate to the same CDR3. The V gene is TRBV5-1, the J gene TRBJ1-1, with D possibly being TRBD1 (5 bases). There are 14 residues in the CDR3. V lost 1 base and J lost 1, with 8 bases in between. CDR1 and CDR2 (germline): SGHRS, YFSETQ. CDR3 sequence (DNA): TGCGCCAGCAGCTTGAGTAGGGGGAACACTGAAGCTTTCTTT. Its translation: CASSLSRGNTEAFF.

The chain carries TRBV27 and TRBJ2-7; a possible D gene is TRBD2 (6 bases). CDR3 length equals 15 residues. Between the trimmed V and J ends, which lost 3 bases and 6 bases, there was a span of 18 bases. Per the germline V gene, CDR1 is MNHEY and CDR2 is SMNVEV (reference sequence). CDR3 bases: TGTGCCAGCAGTTTGGCCGGGAGAGGCTCGAGCGAGCAGTACTTC. This sequence encodes CASSLAGRGSSEQYF.

The chain couples TRBV6-1 to TRBJ1-6, with TRBD1 matching 8 bases. Germline assignment: CDR1 MNHNS and CDR2 SASEGT. This CDR3 is 15 amino acids long. Losses at the gene ends were 6 bases for V and 8 bases for J; bases not matched to a gene: 9. The CDR3 is CASSAGQEVDSPLHF. CDR3 nucleotide sequence: TGTGCCAGCAGCGCGGGACAGGAGGTAGATTCACCCCTCCACTTT.